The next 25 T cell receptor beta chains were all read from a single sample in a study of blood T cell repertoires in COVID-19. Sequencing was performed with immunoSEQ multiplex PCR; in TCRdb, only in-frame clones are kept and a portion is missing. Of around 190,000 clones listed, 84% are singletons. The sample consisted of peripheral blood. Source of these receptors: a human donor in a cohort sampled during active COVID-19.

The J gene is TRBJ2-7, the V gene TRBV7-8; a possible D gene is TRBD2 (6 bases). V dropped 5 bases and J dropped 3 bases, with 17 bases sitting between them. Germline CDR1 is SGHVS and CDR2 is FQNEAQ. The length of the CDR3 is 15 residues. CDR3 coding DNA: TGTGCCAGCAGCCCTGGCCAGGGAGGTTTCTACGAGCAGTACTTC. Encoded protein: CASSPGQGGFYEQYF.

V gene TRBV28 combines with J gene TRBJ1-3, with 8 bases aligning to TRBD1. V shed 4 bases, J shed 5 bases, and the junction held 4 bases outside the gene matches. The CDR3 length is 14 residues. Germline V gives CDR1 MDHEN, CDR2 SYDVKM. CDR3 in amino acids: CASSWTGPRNTIYF. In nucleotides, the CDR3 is TGTGCCAGCAGTTGGACAGGGCCCCGAAACACCATATATTTT.

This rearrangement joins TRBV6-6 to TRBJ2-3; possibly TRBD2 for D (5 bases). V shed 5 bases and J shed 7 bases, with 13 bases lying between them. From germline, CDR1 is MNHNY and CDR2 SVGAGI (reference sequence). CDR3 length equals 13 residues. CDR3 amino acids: CASSGSVPHTQYF. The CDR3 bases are TGTGCCAGCAGTGGTAGCGTCCCTCATACGCAGTATTTT.

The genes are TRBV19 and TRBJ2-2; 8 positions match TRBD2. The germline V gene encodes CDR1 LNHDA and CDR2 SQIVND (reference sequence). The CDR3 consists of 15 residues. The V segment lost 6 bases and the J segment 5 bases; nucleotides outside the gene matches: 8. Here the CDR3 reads CASRKRGLVTGELFF. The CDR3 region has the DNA TGTGCCAGTAGGAAGCGGGGGCTCGTGACCGGGGAGCTGTTTTTT.

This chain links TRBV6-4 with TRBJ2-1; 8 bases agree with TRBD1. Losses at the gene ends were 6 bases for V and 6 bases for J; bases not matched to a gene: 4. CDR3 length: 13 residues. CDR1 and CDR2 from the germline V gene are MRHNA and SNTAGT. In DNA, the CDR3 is TGTGCCAGCAGCAGGGGGCTGGGCAATGAGCAGTTCTTC. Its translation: CASSRGLGNEQFF.

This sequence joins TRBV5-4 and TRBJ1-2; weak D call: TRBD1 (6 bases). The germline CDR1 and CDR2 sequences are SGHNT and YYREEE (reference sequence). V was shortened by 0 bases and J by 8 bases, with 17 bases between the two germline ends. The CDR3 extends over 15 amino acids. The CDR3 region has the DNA TGTGCCAGCAGCTTGGAGACAGGCCCTATCTTAGGCTACACCTTC. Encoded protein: CASSLETGPILGYTF.

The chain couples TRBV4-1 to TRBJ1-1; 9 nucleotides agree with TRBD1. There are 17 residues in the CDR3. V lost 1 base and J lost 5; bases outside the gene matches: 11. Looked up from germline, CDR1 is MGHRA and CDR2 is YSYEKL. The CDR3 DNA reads TGCGCCAGCAGCCAAGGACGGTGGGACAGGGTAAAGACTGAAGCTTTCTTT. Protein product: CASSQGRWDRVKTEAFF.

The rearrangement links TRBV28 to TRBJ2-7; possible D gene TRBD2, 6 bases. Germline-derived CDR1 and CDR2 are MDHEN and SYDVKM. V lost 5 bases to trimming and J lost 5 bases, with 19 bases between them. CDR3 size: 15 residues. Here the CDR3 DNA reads TGTGCCAGCAGTCCCAGGCCTTTCGGGAGTGACGAGCAGTACTTC. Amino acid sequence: CASSPRPFGSDEQYF.

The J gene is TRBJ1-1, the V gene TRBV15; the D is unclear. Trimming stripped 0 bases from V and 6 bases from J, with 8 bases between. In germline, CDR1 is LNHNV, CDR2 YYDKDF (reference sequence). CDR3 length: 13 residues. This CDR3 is CATSRDSPAEAFF. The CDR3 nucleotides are TGTGCCACCAGCAGAGATTCCCCCGCTGAAGCTTTCTTT.

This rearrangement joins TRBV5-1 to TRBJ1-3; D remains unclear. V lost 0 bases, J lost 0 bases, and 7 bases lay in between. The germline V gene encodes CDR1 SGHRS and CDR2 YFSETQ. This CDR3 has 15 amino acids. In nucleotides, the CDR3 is TGCGCCAGCAGCTTGGCAGTCAACTCTGGAAACACCATATATTTT. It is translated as CASSLAVNSGNTIYF.

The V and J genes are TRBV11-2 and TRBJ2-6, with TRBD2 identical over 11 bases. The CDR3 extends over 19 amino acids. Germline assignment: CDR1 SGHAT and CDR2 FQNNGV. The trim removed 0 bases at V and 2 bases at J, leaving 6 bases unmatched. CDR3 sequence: CASSLELAGVGTGANVLTF. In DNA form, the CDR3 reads TGTGCCAGCAGCTTAGAACTAGCGGGAGTAGGGACTGGGGCCAACGTCCTGACTTTC. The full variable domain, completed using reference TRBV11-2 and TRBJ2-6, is EAGVAQSPRYKIIEKRQSVAFWCNPISGHATLYWYQQILGQGPKLLIQFQNNGVVDDSQLPKDRFSAERLKGVDSTLKIQPAKLEDSAVYLCASSLELAGVGTGANVLTFGAGSRLTVL.

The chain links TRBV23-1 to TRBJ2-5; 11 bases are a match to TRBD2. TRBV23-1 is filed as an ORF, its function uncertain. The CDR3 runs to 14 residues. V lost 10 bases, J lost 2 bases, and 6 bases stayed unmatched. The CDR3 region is CATMGLAVQETQYF. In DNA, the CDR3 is TGCGCCACCATGGGACTAGCGGTACAAGAGACCCAGTACTTC.

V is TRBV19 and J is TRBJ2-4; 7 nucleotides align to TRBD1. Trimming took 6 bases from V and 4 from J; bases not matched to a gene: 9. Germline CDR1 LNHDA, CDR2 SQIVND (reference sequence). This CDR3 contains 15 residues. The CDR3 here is CASRGHGTAKNIQYF. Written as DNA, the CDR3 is TGTGCCAGTAGAGGACACGGGACAGCGAAAAACATTCAGTACTTC.

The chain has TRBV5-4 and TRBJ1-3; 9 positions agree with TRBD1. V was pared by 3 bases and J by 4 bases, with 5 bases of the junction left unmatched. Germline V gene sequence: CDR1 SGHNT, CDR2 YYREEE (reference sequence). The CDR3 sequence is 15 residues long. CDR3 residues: CASSYRTGGGNTIYF. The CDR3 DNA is TGTGCCAGCAGCTACCGTACAGGGGGCGGAAACACCATATATTTT.

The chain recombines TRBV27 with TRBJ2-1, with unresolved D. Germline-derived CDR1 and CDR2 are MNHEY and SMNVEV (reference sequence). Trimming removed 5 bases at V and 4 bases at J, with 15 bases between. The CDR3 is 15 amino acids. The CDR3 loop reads CASSPNPGEYNEQFF. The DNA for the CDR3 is TGTGCCAGCAGTCCCAATCCGGGTGAATACAATGAGCAGTTCTTC.

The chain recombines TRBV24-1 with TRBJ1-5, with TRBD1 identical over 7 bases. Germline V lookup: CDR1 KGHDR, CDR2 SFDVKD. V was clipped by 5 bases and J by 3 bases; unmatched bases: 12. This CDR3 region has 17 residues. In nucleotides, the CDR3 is TGTGCCACCAGTGGCGAGACAGGGTTGGGATTCAATCAGCCCCAGCATTTT. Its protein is CATSGETGLGFNQPQHF.

In nucleotides, the CDR3 is TGCGCCAGCAGCGCCCGGCTAGCCACTGAAGCTTTCTTT. Encoded protein: CASSARLATEAFF. The V gene is TRBV10-1, the J gene TRBJ1-1, with no clear D. Trimming took 6 bases from V and 4 from J, leaving 12 bases between them. The CDR3 extends over 13 amino acids. CDR1 is WNHNN, CDR2 SYGVQD, per germline (reference sequence).

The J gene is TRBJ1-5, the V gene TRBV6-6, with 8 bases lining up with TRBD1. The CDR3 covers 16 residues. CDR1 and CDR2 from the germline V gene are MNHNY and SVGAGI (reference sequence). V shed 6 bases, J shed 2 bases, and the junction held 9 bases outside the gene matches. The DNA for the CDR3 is TGTGCCAGCAGGCCAATGACAGGGGTAGGCAATCAGCCCCAGCATTTT. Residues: CASRPMTGVGNQPQHF.

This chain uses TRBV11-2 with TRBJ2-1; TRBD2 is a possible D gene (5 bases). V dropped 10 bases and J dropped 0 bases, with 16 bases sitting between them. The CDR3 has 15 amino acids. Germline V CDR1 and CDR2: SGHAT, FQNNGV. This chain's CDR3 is CATQEALSSYNEQFF. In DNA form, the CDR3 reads TGTGCCACCCAGGAGGCGCTTTCCTCCTACAATGAGCAGTTCTTC.

CDR3 in amino acids: CASSQTGNQPQHF. The CDR3 region has the DNA TGTGCCAGCAGCCAGACAGGCAATCAGCCCCAGCATTTT. The gene calls are TRBV6-6 and TRBJ1-5, with TRBD1 as a possible D gene (5 bases). The V end was cut by 6 bases, the J end by 2 bases, with 8 bases between. Germline loops: CDR1 MNHNY, CDR2 SVGAGI (reference sequence). The CDR3 has 13 amino acids.

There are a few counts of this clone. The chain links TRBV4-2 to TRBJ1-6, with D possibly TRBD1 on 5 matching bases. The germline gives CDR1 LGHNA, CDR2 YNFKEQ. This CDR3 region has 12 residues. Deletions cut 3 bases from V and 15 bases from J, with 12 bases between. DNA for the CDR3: TGTGCCAGCAGCCACGACAGCCTTAACCTCCACTTT. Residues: CASSHDSLNLHF.

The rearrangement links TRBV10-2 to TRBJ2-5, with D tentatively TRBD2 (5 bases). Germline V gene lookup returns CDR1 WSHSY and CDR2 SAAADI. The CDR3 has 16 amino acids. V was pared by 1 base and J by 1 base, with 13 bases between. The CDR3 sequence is CASSEFPIEGQETQYF. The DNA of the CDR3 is TGCGCCAGCAGTGAGTTCCCTATCGAGGGCCAAGAGACCCAGTACTTC.

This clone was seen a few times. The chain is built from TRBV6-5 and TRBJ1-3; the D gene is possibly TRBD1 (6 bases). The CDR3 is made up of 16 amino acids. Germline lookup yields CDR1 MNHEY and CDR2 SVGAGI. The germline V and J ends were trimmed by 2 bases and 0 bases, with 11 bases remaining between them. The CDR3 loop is CASSYRSTGSGNTIYF. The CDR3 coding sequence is TGTGCCAGCAGTTACCGCTCGACAGGCTCTGGAAACACCATATATTTT.

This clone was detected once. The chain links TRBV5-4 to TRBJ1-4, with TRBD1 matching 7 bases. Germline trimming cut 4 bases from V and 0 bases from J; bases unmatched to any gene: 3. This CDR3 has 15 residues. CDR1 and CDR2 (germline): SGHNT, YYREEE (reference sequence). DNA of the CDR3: TGTGCCAGCAGCCCAGGGGGATCAACTAATGAAAAACTGTTTTTT. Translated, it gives CASSPGGSTNEKLFF.

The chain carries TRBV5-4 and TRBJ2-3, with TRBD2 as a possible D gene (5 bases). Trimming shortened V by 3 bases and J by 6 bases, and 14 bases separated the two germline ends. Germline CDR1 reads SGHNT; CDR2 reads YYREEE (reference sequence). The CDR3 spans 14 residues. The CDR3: CASSSGLVPDTQYF. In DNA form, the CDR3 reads TGTGCCAGCAGCTCGGGGTTAGTCCCCGATACGCAGTATTTT.